This is a list of T cell receptor beta chains from one sample in a study of blood T cells in healthy people across ages. TCRdb used MiXCR to reprocess the 5' RACE reads, holding one entry per CDR3 protein. This sample has 1 million or so distinct CDR3 sequences; more than 35% occur once, and the top ten carry under 20%. Sequenced sample: blood. These receptor sequences come from an older woman in good health. The CDR3 runs from the conserved cysteine through the conserved F or W. The D gene is left open where the match is weak. Clone size is shown for a subset of rows, as once, few, many or a class of expanded clone.

j_call d_call v_call clone_size cdr3_aa cdr3_nt
TRBJ2-2 TRBD1 TRBV7-2 - CASSLAAHRGVGELFF TGTGCCAGCAGCTTAGCAGCCCACAGGGGAGTCGGGGAGCTGTTTTTT
TRBJ2-5 - TRBV5-1 - CATSLYDRRTQETQYF TGCGCCACCAGTCTCTACGACCGGAGAACCCAAGAGACCCAGTACTTC
TRBJ2-5 - TRBV15 - CATSTGVRETQYF TGTGCCACCAGCACGGGTGTCCGGGAGACCCAGTACTTC
TRBJ2-6 - TRBV9 few CASSPGPGSGANVLTF TGTGCCAGCAGCCCAGGGCCGGGCTCTGGGGCCAACGTCCTGACTTTC
TRBJ2-2 TRBD2 TRBV7-9 - CASSSLRRAGGPSGELFF TGTGCCAGCAGCTCTCTCAGGCGAGCGGGAGGGCCTTCTGGGGAGCTGTTTTTT
TRBJ1-1 TRBD1 TRBV20-1 - CSAVVGQPNTEAFF TGCAGTGCTGTCGTGGGACAGCCAAACACTGAAGCTTTCTTT
TRBJ2-6 - TRBV3-1 few CASSRGFSGANVLTF TGTGCCAGCAGCCGGGGCTTCTCTGGGGCCAACGTCCTGACTTTC
TRBJ1-2 - TRBV3-1 - CASSQEGYYGYTF TGTGCCAGCAGCCAAGAGGGCTACTATGGCTACACCTTC
TRBJ1-2 - TRBV5-1 - CASSLETQMGNYGYTF TGCGCCAGCAGCTTGGAAACTCAAATGGGCAACTATGGCTACACCTTC
TRBJ2-5 - TRBV12-3/TRBV12-4 many CASSLTRETQYF TGTGCCAGCAGTTTAACTAGAGAGACCCAGTACTTC
TRBJ2-7 TRBD2 TRBV18 - CASSPPDWIGTSAGEQYF TGTGCCAGCTCACCACCGGATTGGATCGGGACTAGCGCGGGCGAGCAGTACTTC
TRBJ2-5 - TRBV25-1 many CASSEYLLSETQYF TGTGCCAGCAGTGAATATCTCCTCTCGGAGACCCAGTACTTC
TRBJ2-5 TRBD2 TRBV7-9 few CASSLQAGGPGEQYF TGTGCCAGCAGCCTCCAAGCGGGAGGGCCGGGTGAGCAGTACTTC
TRBJ1-6 TRBD1 TRBV29-1 - CSARTGRTSPLHF TGCAGCGCTCGGACAGGGAGAACTTCACCCCTCCACTTT
TRBJ2-1 - TRBV9 once CASSPAGSAYNEQFF TGTGCCAGCAGCCCAGCGGGTAGTGCCTACAATGAGCAGTTCTTC
TRBJ2-7 - TRBV5-5 few CASKITGSSSYEQYF TGTGCCAGCAAGATTACAGGGTCTTCCTCCTACGAGCAGTACTTC
TRBJ1-2 - TRBV5-1 few CASSPDSISYGYTF TGCGCCAGCAGCCCCGACAGCATTTCCTATGGCTACACCTTC
TRBJ2-7 - TRBV27 - CASSLAARPEQYF TGTGCCAGCAGTTTAGCCGCTCGCCCCGAGCAGTACTTC
TRBJ2-1 TRBD2 TRBV20-1 few CSARRPGTSENFEQFF TGCAGTGCTAGGCGACCCGGGACTAGCGAAAACTTTGAGCAGTTCTTC
TRBJ2-7 TRBD1 TRBV29-1 - CSVGDRAYEQYF TGCAGCGTTGGGGACAGGGCCTACGAGCAGTACTTC
TRBJ1-3 - TRBV20-1 - CSASISGIGNTIYF TGCAGTGCTAGCATCTCCGGAATTGGAAACACCATATATTTT
TRBJ1-1 - TRBV10-3 - CAIRPGGQDTEAFF TGTGCCATCAGGCCCGGGGGCCAGGACACTGAAGCTTTCTTT
TRBJ2-5 TRBD2 TRBV29-1 few CSVEGPGLVETQYF TGCAGCGTTGAAGGCCCCGGACTAGTGGAGACCCAGTACTTC
TRBJ2-7 TRBD2 TRBV20-1 - CSARESFVTSGPSSYEQYF TGCAGTGCTAGAGAAAGTTTTGTAACTAGCGGGCCAAGCTCCTACGAGCAGTACTTC
TRBJ1-6 TRBD1 TRBV6-1 - CASSEAGDRGYSPLHF TGTGCCAGCAGTGAAGCGGGGGACAGGGGATATTCACCCCTCCACTTT
TRBJ2-5 - TRBV12-3/TRBV12-4 - CASSLIMNSETQYF TGTGCCAGCAGTTTAATAATGAACTCAGAGACCCAGTACTTC
TRBJ2-7 - TRBV3-1 - CASSQERRGPPEQYF TGTGCCAGCAGCCAGGAACGAAGGGGACCCCCCGAGCAGTACTTC
TRBJ2-5 - TRBV27 - CASSFAYHEETQYF TGTGCCAGCAGTTTTGCCTATCACGAGGAGACCCAGTACTTC
TRBJ2-1 - TRBV10-2 - CASSEGRGSTSYNEQFF TGCGCCAGCAGTGAGGGGCGTGGAAGCACCTCCTACAATGAGCAGTTCTTC
TRBJ2-2 - TRBV7-6 once CASSFYWGTGELFF TGTGCCAGCAGCTTTTACTGGGGCACCGGGGAGCTGTTTTTT
TRBJ2-7 - TRBV7-9 - CASRQQPHSYEQYF TGTGCCAGCAGACAGCAACCCCACTCCTACGAGCAGTACTTC
TRBJ2-1 - TRBV7-9 - CASSLSTYEQFF TGTGCCAGCAGCTTATCTACGTATGAGCAGTTCTTC
TRBJ2-3 - TRBV7-9 - CASGPNADTQYF TGTGCCAGCGGCCCCAACGCAGATACGCAGTATTTT
TRBJ2-5 TRBD1 TRBV18 - CASLPRPPGQGSETQYF TGTGCCAGCTTACCACGGCCCCCGGGACAGGGATCGGAGACCCAGTACTTC
TRBJ1-1 - TRBV29-1 - CSVTALNTEAFF TGCAGCGTGACAGCATTGAACACTGAAGCTTTCTTT
TRBJ2-3 TRBD2 TRBV3-1 once CASSPTSAAVTQYF TGTGCCAGCAGCCCGACTAGCGCCGCAGTTACGCAGTATTTT
TRBJ2-7 TRBD2 TRBV12-3/TRBV12-4 - CASRPSGRESHEQYF TGTGCCAGCAGACCCTCGGGGCGGGAGAGCCACGAGCAGTACTTC
TRBJ2-2 - TRBV6-5 - CASSWSGLSGTGELFF TGTGCCAGCAGTTGGTCGGGGTTGTCAGGCACCGGGGAGCTGTTTTTT
TRBJ2-1 TRBD2 TRBV7-9 - CASSLATSGSNEQFF TGTGCCAGCAGCTTAGCCACTAGCGGGAGCAATGAGCAGTTCTTC
TRBJ1-1 TRBD1 TRBV20-1 - CSASGTGGFGNTEAFF TGCAGTGCTTCCGGGACAGGGGGGTTTGGGAACACTGAAGCTTTCTTT
TRBJ1-1 - TRBV29-1 - CSVIADTEAFF TGCAGCGTCATTGCAGACACTGAAGCTTTCTTT
TRBJ2-7 TRBD2 TRBV9 once CASSVTSGATYEQYF TGTGCCAGCAGCGTAACTAGCGGGGCAACCTACGAGCAGTACTTC
TRBJ2-5 TRBD2 TRBV7-9 - CASSLRLAGQETQYF TGTGCCAGCAGCTTAAGGCTAGCGGGGCAAGAGACCCAGTACTTC
TRBJ2-3 - TRBV20-1 - CSAGWPGASTDTQYF TGCAGTGCTGGGTGGCCGGGAGCTAGCACAGATACGCAGTATTTT
TRBJ1-2 - TRBV4-3 - CASSQVVSMGAWVYGYTF TGCGCCAGCAGCCAAGTGGTGTCGATGGGGGCTTGGGTCTATGGCTACACCTTC
TRBJ2-3 - TRBV7-2 many CASSLGGRRTDTQYF TGTGCCAGCAGCTTAGGGGGAAGGAGGACAGATACGCAGTATTTT
TRBJ2-3 - TRBV7-9 once CASSLVQGPTDTQYF TGTGCCAGCAGCTTAGTTCAGGGGCCCACAGATACGCAGTATTTT
TRBJ2-5 TRBD2 TRBV29-1 - CSPHSSGRGYF TGCAGCCCTCACTCTAGCGGGAGAGGGTACTTC
TRBJ2-7 TRBD2 TRBV29-1 few CSVEDLVFKAGGDQSIYEQYF TGCAGCGTTGAAGATTTGGTTTTTAAAGCGGGAGGAGACCAATCAATCTACGAGCAGTACTTC
TRBJ1-5 - TRBV29-1 few CSVDSPGQPQHF TGCAGTGTGGACAGTCCAGGTCAGCCCCAGCATTTT
TRBJ2-2 TRBD2 TRBV12-3/TRBV12-4 - CASPWSGGPGGELFF TGTGCCAGCCCCTGGTCGGGAGGCCCGGGAGGGGAGCTGTTTTTT
TRBJ1-1 - TRBV28 few CASSPGGARTEAFF TGTGCCAGCAGCCCCGGGGGGGCGCGCACTGAAGCTTTCTTT